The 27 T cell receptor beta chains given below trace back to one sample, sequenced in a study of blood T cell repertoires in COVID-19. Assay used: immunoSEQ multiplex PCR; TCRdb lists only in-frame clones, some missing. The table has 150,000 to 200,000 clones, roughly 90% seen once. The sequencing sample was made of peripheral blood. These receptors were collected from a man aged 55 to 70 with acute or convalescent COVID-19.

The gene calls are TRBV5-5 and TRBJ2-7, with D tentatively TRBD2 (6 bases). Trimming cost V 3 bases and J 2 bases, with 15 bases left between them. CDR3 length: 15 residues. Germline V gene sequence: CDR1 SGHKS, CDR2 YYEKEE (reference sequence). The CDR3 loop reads CASSSSAGLPYEQYF. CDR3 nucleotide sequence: TGTGCCAGCAGCTCTAGCGCGGGACTTCCCTACGAGCAGTACTTC.

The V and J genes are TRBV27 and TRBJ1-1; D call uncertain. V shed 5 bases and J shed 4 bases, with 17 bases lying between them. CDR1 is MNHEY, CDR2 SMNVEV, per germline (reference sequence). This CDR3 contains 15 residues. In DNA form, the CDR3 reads TGTGCCAGCAGTCGTACCCCCGAGGGTAGCACTGAAGCTTTCTTT. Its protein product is CASSRTPEGSTEAFF.

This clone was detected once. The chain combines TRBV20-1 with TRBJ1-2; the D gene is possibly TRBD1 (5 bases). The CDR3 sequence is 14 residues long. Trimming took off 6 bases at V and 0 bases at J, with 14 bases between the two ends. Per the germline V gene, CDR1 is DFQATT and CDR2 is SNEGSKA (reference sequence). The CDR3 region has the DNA TGCAGTGCCAGTGACAGAGCGTCTAACTATGGCTACACCTTC. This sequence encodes CSASDRASNYGYTF.

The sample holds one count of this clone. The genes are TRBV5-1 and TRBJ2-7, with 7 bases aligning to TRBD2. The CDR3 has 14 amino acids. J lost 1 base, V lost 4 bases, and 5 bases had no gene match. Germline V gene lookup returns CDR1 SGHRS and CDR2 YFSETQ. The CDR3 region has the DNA TGCGCCAGCAGCCCCAGGACTAGTTCCTACGAGCAGTACTTC. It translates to CASSPRTSSYEQYF.

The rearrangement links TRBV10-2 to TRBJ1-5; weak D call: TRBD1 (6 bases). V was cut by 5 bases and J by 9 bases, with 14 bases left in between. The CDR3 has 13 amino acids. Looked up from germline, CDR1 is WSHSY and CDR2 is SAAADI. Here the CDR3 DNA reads TGCGCCAGCAGTCAGGGGATCTTCTCGCCCCAGCATTTT. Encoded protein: CASSQGIFSPQHF.

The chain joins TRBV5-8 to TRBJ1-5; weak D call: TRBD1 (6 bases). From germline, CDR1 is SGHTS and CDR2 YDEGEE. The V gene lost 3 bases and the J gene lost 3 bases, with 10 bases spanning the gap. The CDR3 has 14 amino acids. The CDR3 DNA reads TGTGCCAGCAGCTCTGGACAGCCCAATCAGCCCCAGCATTTT. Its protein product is CASSSGQPNQPQHF. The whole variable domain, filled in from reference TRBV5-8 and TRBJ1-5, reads EAGVTQSPTHLIKTRGQQATLRCSPISGHTSVYWYQQALGLGLQFLLWYDEGEERNRGNFPPRFSGRQFPNYSSELNVNALELEDSALYLCASSSGQPNQPQHFGDGTRLSIL.

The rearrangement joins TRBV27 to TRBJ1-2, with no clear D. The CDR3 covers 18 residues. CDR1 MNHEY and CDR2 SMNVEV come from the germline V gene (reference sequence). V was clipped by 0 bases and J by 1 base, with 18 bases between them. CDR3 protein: CASSLSFPGEAFNYGYTF. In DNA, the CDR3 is TGTGCCAGCAGTTTATCATTCCCCGGCGAGGCTTTTAACTATGGCTACACCTTC.

CDR3 sequence: CASSLSKRGTGELFF. The CDR3 coding sequence is TGTGCCAGCAGCTTATCCAAGCGTGGCACCGGGGAGCTGTTTTTT. The gene calls are TRBV5-4 and TRBJ2-2; D is undetermined. The CDR3 runs 15 residues. V lost 2 bases and J 4 bases, leaving 12 bases between the germline ends. Germline V gene lookup returns CDR1 SGHNT and CDR2 YYREEE (reference sequence).

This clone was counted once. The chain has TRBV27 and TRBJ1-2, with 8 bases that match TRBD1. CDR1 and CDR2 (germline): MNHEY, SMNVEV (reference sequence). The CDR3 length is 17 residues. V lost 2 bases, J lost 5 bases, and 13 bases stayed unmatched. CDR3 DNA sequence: TGTGCCAGCAGTTTACCAACTCGGACAGGGTCTGGTTATGGCTACACCTTC. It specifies CASSLPTRTGSGYGYTF.

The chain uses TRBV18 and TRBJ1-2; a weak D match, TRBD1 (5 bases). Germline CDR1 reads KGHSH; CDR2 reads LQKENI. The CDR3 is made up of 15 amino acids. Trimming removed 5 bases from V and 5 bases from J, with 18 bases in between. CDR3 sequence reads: CASSRKGDSLYGYTF. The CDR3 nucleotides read TGTGCCAGCTCAAGGAAAGGTGACAGCCTTTATGGCTACACCTTC.

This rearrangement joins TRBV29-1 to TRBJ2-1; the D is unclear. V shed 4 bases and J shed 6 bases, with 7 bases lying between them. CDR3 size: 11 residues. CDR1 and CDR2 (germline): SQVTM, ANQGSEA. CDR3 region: CSVVARNEQFF. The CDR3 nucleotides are TGCAGCGTTGTTGCGCGCAATGAGCAGTTCTTC.

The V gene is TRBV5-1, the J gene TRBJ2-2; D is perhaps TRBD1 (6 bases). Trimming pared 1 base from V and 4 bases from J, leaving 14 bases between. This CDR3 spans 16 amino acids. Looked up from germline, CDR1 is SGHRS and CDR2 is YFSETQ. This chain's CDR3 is CASSLNTGMSTGELFF. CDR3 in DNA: TGCGCCAGCAGCTTGAACACAGGGATGAGCACCGGGGAGCTGTTTTTT. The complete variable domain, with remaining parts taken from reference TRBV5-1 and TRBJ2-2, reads KAGVTQTPRYLIKTRGQQVTLSCSPISGHRSVSWYQQTPGQGLQFLFEYFSETQRNKGNFPGRFSGRQFSNSRSEMNVSTLELGDSALYLCASSLNTGMSTGELFFGEGSRLTVL.

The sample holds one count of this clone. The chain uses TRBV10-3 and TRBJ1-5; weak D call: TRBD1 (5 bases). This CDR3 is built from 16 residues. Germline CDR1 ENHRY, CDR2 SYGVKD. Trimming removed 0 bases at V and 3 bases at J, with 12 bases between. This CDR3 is CAISESQEKSNQPQHF. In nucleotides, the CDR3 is TGTGCCATCAGTGAGTCACAGGAGAAATCCAATCAGCCCCAGCATTTT.

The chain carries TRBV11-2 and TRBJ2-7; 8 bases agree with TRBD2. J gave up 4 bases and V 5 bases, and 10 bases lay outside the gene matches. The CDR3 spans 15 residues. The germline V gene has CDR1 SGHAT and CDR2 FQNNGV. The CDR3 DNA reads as TGTGCCAGCAGCCCCCGCCGGGGGGGTGAATACGAGCAGTACTTC. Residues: CASSPRRGGEYEQYF.

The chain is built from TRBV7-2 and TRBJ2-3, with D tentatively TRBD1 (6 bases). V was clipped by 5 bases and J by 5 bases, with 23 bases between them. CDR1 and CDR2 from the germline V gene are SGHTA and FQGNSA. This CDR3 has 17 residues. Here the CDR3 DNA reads TGTGCCAGCAGCCTCACCCGAAACACAGGGTTAGGAGATACGCAGTATTTT. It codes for CASSLTRNTGLGDTQYF.

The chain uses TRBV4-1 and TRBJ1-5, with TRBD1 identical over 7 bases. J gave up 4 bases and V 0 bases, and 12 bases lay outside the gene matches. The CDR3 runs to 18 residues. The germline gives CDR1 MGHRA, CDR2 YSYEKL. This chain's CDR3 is CASSQDSAEGARNQPQHF. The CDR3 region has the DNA TGCGCCAGCAGCCAAGATTCGGCGGAGGGGGCGAGGAATCAGCCCCAGCATTTT.

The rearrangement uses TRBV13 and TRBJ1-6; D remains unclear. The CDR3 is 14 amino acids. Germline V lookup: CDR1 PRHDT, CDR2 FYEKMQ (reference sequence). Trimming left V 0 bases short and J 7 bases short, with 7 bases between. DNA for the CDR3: TGTGCCAGCAGCTTAGGACAGTCAAATTCACCCCTCCACTTT. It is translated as CASSLGQSNSPLHF.

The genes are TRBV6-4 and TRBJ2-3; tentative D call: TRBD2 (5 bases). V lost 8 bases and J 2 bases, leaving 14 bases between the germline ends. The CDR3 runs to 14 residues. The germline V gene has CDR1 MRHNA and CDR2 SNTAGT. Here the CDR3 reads CASSKLGVTDTQYF. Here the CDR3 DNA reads TGTGCCAGCTCAAAATTGGGAGTCACAGATACGCAGTATTTT.

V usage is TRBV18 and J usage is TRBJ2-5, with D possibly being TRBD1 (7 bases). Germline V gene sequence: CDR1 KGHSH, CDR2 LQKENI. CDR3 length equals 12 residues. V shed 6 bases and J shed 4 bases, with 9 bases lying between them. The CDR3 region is CASSRDRETQYF. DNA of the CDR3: TGTGCCAGCTCGCGGGACAGAGAGACCCAGTACTTC.

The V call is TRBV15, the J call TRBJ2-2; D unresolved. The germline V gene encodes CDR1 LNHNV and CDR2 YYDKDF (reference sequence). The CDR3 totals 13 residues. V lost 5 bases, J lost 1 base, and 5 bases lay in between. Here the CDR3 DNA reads TGTGCCACCAGCGGGCGGAACACCGGGGAGCTGTTTTTT. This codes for CATSGRNTGELFF. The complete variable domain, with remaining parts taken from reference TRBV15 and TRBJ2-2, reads DAMVIQNPRYQVTQFGKPVTLSCSQTLNHNVMYWYQQKSSQAPKLLFHYYDKDFNNEADTPDNFQSRRPNTSFCFLDIRSPGLGDTAMYLCATSGRNTGELFFGEGSRLTVL.

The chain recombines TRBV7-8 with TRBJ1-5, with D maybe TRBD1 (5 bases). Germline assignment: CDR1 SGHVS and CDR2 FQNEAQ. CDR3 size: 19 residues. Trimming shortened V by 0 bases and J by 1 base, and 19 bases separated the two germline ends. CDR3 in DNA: TGTGCCAGCAGCTTAGCGGGATGGGGCCCCGCTGAGAGCAATCAGCCCCAGCATTTT. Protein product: CASSLAGWGPAESNQPQHF.

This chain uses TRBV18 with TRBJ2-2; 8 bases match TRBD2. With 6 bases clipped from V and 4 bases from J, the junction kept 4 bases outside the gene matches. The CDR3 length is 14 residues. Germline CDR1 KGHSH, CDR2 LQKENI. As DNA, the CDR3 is TGTGCCAGCTCTCCGGGGGGGTCCACCGGGGAGCTGTTTTTT. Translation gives CASSPGGSTGELFF.

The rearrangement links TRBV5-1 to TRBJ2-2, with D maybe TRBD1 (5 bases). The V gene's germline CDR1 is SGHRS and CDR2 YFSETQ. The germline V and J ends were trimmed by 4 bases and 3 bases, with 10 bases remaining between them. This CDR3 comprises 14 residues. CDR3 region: CASSPQGYTGELFF. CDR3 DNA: TGCGCCAGCAGCCCGCAGGGTTACACCGGGGAGCTGTTTTTT.

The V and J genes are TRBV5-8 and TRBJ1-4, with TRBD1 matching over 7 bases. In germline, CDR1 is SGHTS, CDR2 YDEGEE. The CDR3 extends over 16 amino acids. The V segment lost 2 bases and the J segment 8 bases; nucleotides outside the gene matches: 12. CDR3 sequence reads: CASSFRDRSRREKLFF. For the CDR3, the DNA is TGTGCCAGCAGCTTTAGGGACAGAAGCCGCCGAGAAAAACTGTTTTTT.

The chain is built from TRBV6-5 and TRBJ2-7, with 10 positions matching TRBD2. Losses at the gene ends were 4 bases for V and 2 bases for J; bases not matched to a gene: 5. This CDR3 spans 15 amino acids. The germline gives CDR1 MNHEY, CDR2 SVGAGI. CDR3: CASSLSSGGPYEQYF. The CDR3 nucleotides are TGTGCCAGCAGTTTGTCTAGCGGGGGACCCTACGAGCAGTACTTC.

This chain's CDR3 is CASSILTGRSPLHF. CDR3 DNA: TGTGCCAGTAGTATTCTTACAGGAAGATCACCCCTCCACTTT. This chain joins TRBV19 and TRBJ1-6, with D tentatively TRBD1 (5 bases). Germline V gene data show CDR1 as LNHDA and CDR2 as SQIVND (reference sequence). The CDR3 spans 14 residues. The germline V and J ends were trimmed by 3 bases and 10 bases, with 13 bases remaining between them.

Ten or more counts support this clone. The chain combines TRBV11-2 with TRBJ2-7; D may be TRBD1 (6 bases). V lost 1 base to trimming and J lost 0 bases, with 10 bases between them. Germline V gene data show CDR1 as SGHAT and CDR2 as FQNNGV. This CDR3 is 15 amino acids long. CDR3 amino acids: CASSLGEDSSYEQYF. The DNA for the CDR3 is TGTGCCAGCAGCTTAGGAGAGGACAGCTCCTACGAGCAGTACTTC.